This T cell receptor beta chain was identified in a study of blood T cell repertoires in COVID-19. Study context: Both acute and convalescent COVID-19 samples were obtained from the United States, Italy and Spain. Nucleic acid was either cDNA or gDNA, and it came from T cells, B-cell-depleted T cells, or PBMCs.

This clone was counted between two and nine times. Per the study methods: For nucleated cells, counts were estimated from reference gene primer amplification. Assay used: immunoSEQ multiplex PCR; TCRdb lists only in-frame clones, some missing. That table supplies the V and J calls and clone size; D and trimming were determined from the DNA. The sample has 55,000 to 80,000 clones; under 80% are singletons. Trimming stripped 0 bases from V and 6 bases from J, with 8 bases between. This CDR3 region has 14 residues. Germline V gene lookup returns CDR1 KGHSH and CDR2 LQKENI. The chain uses TRBV18 and TRBJ2-2, with D maybe TRBD2 (5 bases). This sequence was found in a human donor in a cohort sampled during active COVID-19. Sequenced material: peripheral blood. CDR3 amino acids: CASSPPRAAGELFF. The CDR3 DNA sequence: TGTGCCAGCTCACCACCGCGGGCTGCCGGGGAGCTGTTTTTT.